These 10 T cell receptor beta chains came from one sample sequenced in a study of shared clonotypes between healthy human individuals. Only in-frame clones appear in the TCRdb table, and some are missing; sequencing was by immunoSEQ multiplex PCR. Of 1.5 million to 1.9 million clones listed, approximately 98% were seen once; the top ten hold around 0.45%. The sequencing input was naive CD4+ T cells sorted from blood. This sample's subset: CD45RA+ positively selected. These receptors were obtained from a man under 40 in good health.

V usage is TRBV28 and J usage is TRBJ1-5; tentatively, D is TRBD1 (6 bases). The ends were cut back, 6 bases at V and 6 bases at J, with 18 bases in the middle. The germline CDR1 and CDR2 sequences are MDHEN and SYDVKM. CDR3 length equals 15 residues. CDR3 amino acids: CASSEPAGAGQPQHF. The CDR3 bases are TGTGCCAGCAGCGAACCAGCAGGGGCTGGTCAGCCCCAGCATTTT.

This clone was picked up one time. The chain uses TRBV25-1 and TRBJ1-1; 8 bases align to TRBD1. CDR3 length equals 13 residues. Germline CDR1 MGHDK, CDR2 SYGVNS. The V and J ends lost 5 bases and 3 bases, in that order; junction bases with no gene match: 2. The CDR3 reads CASSYRGDTEAFF. DNA of the CDR3: TGTGCCAGCAGTTACAGGGGGGACACTGAAGCTTTCTTT. Based on the CDR3 plus reference TRBV25-1 and TRBJ1-1, the full variable domain is EADIYQTPRYLVIGTGKKITLECSQTMGHDKMYWYQQDPGMELHLIHYSYGVNSTEKGDLSSESTVSRIRTEHFPLTLESARPSHTSQYLCASSYRGDTEAFFGQGTRLTVV.

V and J are TRBV21-1 and TRBJ2-7; TRBD2, the D gene given by the table, was not confirmed from the DNA. TRBV21-1 counts as a pseudogene. This CDR3 has 17 amino acids. CDR3 bases: TGTGCCAGCAGCAGTACCTTTAGCGGGAGTGCTGGTTACGAGCAGTACTTC. Encoded protein: CASSSTFSGSAGYEQYF.

This chain's CDR3 is CASSRDRGYEKLFF. CDR3 DNA sequence: TGTGCCAGCAGCCGGGACAGGGGGTATGAAAAACTGTTTTTT. The chain combines TRBV6-5 with TRBJ1-4; TRBD1 matches 11 bases. Germline CDR1 reads MNHEY; CDR2 reads SVGAGI. The CDR3 loop spans 14 amino acids. V lost 6 bases and J lost 6; bases outside the gene matches: 3.

The chain couples TRBV5-1 to TRBJ2-3, with D possibly TRBD2 on 7 matching bases. V shed 4 bases and J shed 12 bases, with 18 bases lying between them. Germline values: CDR1 SGHRS, CDR2 YFSETQ. The CDR3 has 13 residues. CDR3 in amino acids: CASSPTGGHPQYF. In nucleotides, the CDR3 is TGCGCCAGCAGCCCTACGGGGGGCCATCCCCAGTATTTT.

This clone was observed once. The V call is TRBV18, the J call TRBJ1-3; D is uncertain. Germline-derived CDR1 and CDR2 are KGHSH and LQKENI. V lost 3 bases to trimming and J lost 0 bases, with 21 bases between them. CDR3 size: 19 residues. For the CDR3, the DNA is TGTGCCAGCTCACCCCTAGGCGGTACACAGAAGCACTCTGGAAACACCATATATTTT. Amino acid sequence: CASSPLGGTQKHSGNTIYF.

J is TRBJ2-7 and V is TRBV28, with D perhaps matching TRBD2 (5 bases). This CDR3 has 12 residues. Trimming removed 6 bases at V and 6 bases at J, with 12 bases between. Germline assignment: CDR1 MDHEN and CDR2 SYDVKM. The CDR3: CASSKLVGEQYF. The CDR3 nucleotides read TGTGCCAGCAGCAAACTAGTGGGCGAGCAGTACTTC.

This chain connects TRBV7-8 to TRBJ2-5; tentative D call: TRBD2 (6 bases). Germline V gene sequence: CDR1 SGHVS, CDR2 FQNEAQ. The CDR3 spans 14 residues. Trimming pared 4 bases from V and 1 base from J, leaving 10 bases between. DNA of the CDR3: TGTGCCAGCAGCTGGAATAGCGGCCAAGAGACCCAGTACTTC. Protein sequence: CASSWNSGQETQYF.

This clone was counted a single time. The genes are TRBV5-1 and TRBJ1-1, with TRBD1 identical over 7 bases. V trimming: 4 bases; J trimming: 7 bases; junction bases outside the gene matches: 10. Germline values: CDR1 SGHRS, CDR2 YFSETQ. CDR3 length: 14 amino acids. The CDR3 is CASSTGQEMVEAFF. The CDR3 DNA follows: TGCGCCAGCAGCACTGGACAGGAAATGGTTGAAGCTTTCTTT.

This chain connects TRBV5-1 to TRBJ2-3, with 9 bases matching TRBD2. J was trimmed by 6 bases and V by 3 bases; bases with no gene match: 17. CDR3 size: 18 residues. Germline loops: CDR1 SGHRS, CDR2 YFSETQ. The CDR3 sequence: CASSWGDRTSASRDTQYF. CDR3 bases: TGCGCCAGCAGCTGGGGTGACCGGACTAGCGCCTCCAGGGATACGCAGTATTTT.